The 4 T cell receptor beta chains below were found in one sample sequenced in a study of blood T cell repertoires in COVID-19. Sequencing was performed with immunoSEQ multiplex PCR; in TCRdb, only in-frame clones are kept and a portion is missing. This table has approximately 210,000 clones, approximately 82% appearing once. The sequenced material came from PBMCs or T cells enriched from blood (not recorded which). These receptors originate from a man in his forties who had recovered from COVID-19.

The chain links TRBV7-3 to TRBJ1-1; D is unclear. Per germline, CDR1 SGHTA and CDR2 FQGTGA. The V end was cut by 0 bases, the J end by 3 bases, with 5 bases between. There are 13 residues in the CDR3. The CDR3 nucleotides read TGTGCCAGCAGCTTAACGGCGGACACTGAAGCTTTCTTT. The encoded protein is CASSLTADTEAFF.

This rearrangement joins TRBV6-5 to TRBJ1-5; 7 bases fit TRBD1. The CDR3 runs to 14 residues. V gave up 6 bases and J gave up 3 bases; unmatched junction bases: 5. CDR1 is MNHEY and CDR2 is SVGAGI in the germline V gene. CDR3 nucleotides: TGTGCCAGCAGGATACAGGGGCTCAATCAGCCCCAGCATTTT. It is translated as CASRIQGLNQPQHF.

This sequence joins TRBV30 and TRBJ2-5; no clear D. In germline, CDR1 is GTSNPN, CDR2 SVGIG (reference sequence). V lost 4 bases and J lost 3, with 3 bases in between. This CDR3 has 10 residues. The DNA of the CDR3 is TGTGCCTGGATAAAAGAGACCCAGTACTTC. This sequence encodes CAWIKETQYF.

This chain uses TRBV27 with TRBJ1-6; D gene ambiguous. With 3 bases removed from V and 10 bases from J, the gap between germline ends came to 10 bases. Germline V gives CDR1 MNHEY, CDR2 SMNVEV (reference sequence). The CDR3 consists of 13 residues. CDR3 DNA sequence: TGTGCCAGCAGTTTCGGGATAGACTCACCCCTCCACTTT. Amino acids: CASSFGIDSPLHF.